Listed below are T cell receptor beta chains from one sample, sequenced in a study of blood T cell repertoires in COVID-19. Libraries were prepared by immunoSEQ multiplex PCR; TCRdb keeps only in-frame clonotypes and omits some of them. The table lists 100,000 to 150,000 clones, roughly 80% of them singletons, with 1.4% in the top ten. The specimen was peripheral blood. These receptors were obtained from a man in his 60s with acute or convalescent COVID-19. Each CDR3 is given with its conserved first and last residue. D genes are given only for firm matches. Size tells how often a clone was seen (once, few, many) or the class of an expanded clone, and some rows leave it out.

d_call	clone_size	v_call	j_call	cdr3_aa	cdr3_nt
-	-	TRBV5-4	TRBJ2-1	CASSIQGTEQFF	TGTGCCAGCAGCATCCAAGGGACAGAGCAGTTCTTC
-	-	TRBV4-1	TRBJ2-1	CASSQERRRNEQFF	TGCGCCAGCAGCCAAGAGCGGAGAAGAAATGAGCAGTTCTTC
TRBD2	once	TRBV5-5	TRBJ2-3	CASSWTSGTDTQYF	TGTGCCAGCAGCTGGACTAGCGGCACAGATACGCAGTATTTT
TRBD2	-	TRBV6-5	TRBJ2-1	CASAAPSGSYNEQFF	TGTGCCAGCGCAGCCCCTAGCGGGAGCTACAATGAGCAGTTCTTC
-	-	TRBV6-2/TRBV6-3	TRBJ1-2	CASSYEGNYGYTF	TGTGCCAGCAGTTACGAGGGAAACTATGGCTACACCTTC
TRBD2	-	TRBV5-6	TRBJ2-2	CASSLRTSGRNTGELFF	TGTGCCAGCAGCCTTCGGACTAGCGGACGTAACACCGGGGAGCTGTTTTTT
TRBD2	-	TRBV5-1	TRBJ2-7	CASSLATSGALYF	TGCGCCAGCAGCTTGGCTACTAGCGGAGCCCTGTACTTC
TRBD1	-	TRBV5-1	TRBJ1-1	CASSLAGGQGNAFF	TGCGCCAGCAGCTTGGCAGGGGGACAGGGTAATGCTTTCTTT
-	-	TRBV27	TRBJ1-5	CASSKGGNSNQPQHF	TGTGCCAGCAGTAAGGGGGGGAATAGCAATCAGCCCCAGCATTTT
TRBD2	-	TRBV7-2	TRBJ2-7	CASSLGLAGTYEQYF	TGTGCCAGCAGCTTGGGACTAGCGGGGACCTACGAGCAGTACTTC
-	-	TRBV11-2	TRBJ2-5	CASSFRAWETQYF	TGTGCCAGCAGCTTCAGGGCGTGGGAGACCCAGTACTTC
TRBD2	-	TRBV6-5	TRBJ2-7	CASRTSGGPPEQYF	TGTGCCAGCAGGACTAGCGGGGGCCCCCCCGAGCAGTACTTC
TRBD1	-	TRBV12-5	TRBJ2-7	CASGLVASQGDSYEQYF	TGTGCTAGTGGTTTGGTAGCTTCCCAGGGGGACTCCTACGAGCAGTACTTC
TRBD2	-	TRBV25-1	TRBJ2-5	CASSLADKETQYF	TGTGCCAGCAGTCTAGCGGACAAAGAGACCCAGTACTTC
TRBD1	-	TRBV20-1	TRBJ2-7	CSASFSQGAHEQYF	TGCAGTGCTAGTTTTAGTCAGGGGGCTCACGAGCAGTACTTC
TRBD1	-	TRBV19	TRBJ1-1	CASSPRTGWGTEAFF	TGTGCCAGTAGTCCTCGGACAGGATGGGGTACTGAAGCTTTCTTT
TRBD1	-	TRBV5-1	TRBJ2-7	CASSRTGNYEQYF	TGCGCCAGCTCCAGGACAGGGAACTACGAGCAGTACTTC
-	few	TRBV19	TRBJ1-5	CASLSQGISNQPQHF	TGTGCCAGTTTGTCGCAGGGGATTAGCAATCAGCCCCAGCATTTT
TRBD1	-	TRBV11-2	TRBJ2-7	CASSWDSYEQYF	TGTGCCAGCAGCTGGGACAGCTACGAGCAGTACTTC
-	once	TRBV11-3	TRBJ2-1	CASSFSSDPYNEQFF	TGTGCCAGCAGCTTCTCTAGCGACCCCTACAATGAGCAGTTCTTC
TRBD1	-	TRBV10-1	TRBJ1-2	CASSDRGNYGYTF	TGCGCCAGCTCGGACAGGGGGAACTATGGCTACACCTTC
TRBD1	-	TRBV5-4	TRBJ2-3	CASSLQGVLGDTQYF	TGTGCCAGCAGCCTACAGGGGGTGTTAGGAGATACGCAGTATTTT
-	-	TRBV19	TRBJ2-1	CASSITGKFDEQFF	TGTGCCAGTAGTATCACAGGGAAGTTCGATGAGCAGTTCTTC
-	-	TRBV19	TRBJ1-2	CASSISVNYGYTF	TGTGCCAGTTCAATATCGGTTAACTATGGCTACACCTTC
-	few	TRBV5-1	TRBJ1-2	CASSKTYTENYGYTF	TGCGCCAGCAGCAAAACTTATACCGAAAACTATGGCTACACCTTC
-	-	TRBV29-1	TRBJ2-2	CSVAGTLNTGELFF	TGCAGCGTTGCCGGGACACTGAACACCGGGGAGCTGTTTTTT
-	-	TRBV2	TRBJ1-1	CASSPIQGVTEAFF	TGTGCCAGCAGCCCGATACAGGGAGTCACTGAAGCTTTCTTT
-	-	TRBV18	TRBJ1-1	CASSRTTNTEAFF	TGTGCCAGCTCGAGAACGACTAACACTGAAGCTTTCTTT
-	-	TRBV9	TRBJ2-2	CASSAGVLDTGELFF	TGTGCCAGCAGCGCCGGGGTTTTAGACACCGGGGAGCTGTTTTTT
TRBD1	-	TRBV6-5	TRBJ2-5	CASSLTGVPKETQYF	TGTGCCAGCAGTTTGACAGGGGTCCCCAAGGAGACCCAGTACTTC
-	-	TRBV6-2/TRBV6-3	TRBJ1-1	CASSLRGVRFAEAFF	TGTGCCAGCAGCCTTCGGGGGGTCCGGTTCGCTGAAGCTTTCTTT
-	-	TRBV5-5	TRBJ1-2	CASRILGGANYGYTF	TGTGCCAGCAGAATCTTGGGAGGCGCTAACTATGGCTACACCTTC
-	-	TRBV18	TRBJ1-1	CASSPRAASEAFF	TGTGCCAGCTCACCGCGAGCCGCGTCTGAAGCTTTCTTT
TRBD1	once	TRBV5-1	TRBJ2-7	CASSLVAGGFSYEQYF	TGCGCCAGCAGCTTGGTTGCAGGGGGCTTTTCCTACGAGCAGTACTTC
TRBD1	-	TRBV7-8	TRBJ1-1	CASSQTGVGNTEAFF	TGTGCCAGCAGCCAGACAGGGGTCGGGAACACTGAAGCTTTCTTT
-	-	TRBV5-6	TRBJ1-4	CASSLLGGEKLFF	TGTGCCAGCAGCTTGTTGGGGGGTGAAAAACTGTTTTTT
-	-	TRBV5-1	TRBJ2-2	CASSFPGTGELFF	TGCGCCAGCAGCTTCCCCGGGACCGGGGAGCTGTTTTTT
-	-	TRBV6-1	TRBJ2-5	CASSEVEETQYF	TGTGCCAGCAGTGAGGTTGAGGAGACCCAGTACTTC
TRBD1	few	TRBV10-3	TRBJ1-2	CAISDPRGRQGRDYGYTF	TGTGCCATCAGTGACCCTCGAGGGCGACAGGGGAGGGACTATGGCTACACCTTC
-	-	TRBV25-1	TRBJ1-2	CASSLGYGYTF	TGTGCCAGCAGCCTCGGGTATGGCTACACCTTC
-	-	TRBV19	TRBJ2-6	CASSPRRAGGANVLTF	TGTGCCAGTAGTCCCCGACGGGCAGGGGGGGCCAACGTCCTGACTTTC
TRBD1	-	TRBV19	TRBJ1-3	CASGPGTGQGNTIYF	TGTGCCAGTGGCCCAGGGACAGGGCAAGGAAACACCATATATTTT
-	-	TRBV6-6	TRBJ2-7	CASSYDSSYEQYF	TGTGCCAGCAGTTACGACAGCTCCTACGAGCAGTACTTC
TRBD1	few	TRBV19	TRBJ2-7	CASSTRQGAGYEQYF	TGTGCCAGTAGTACGAGACAGGGGGCAGGTTACGAGCAGTACTTC
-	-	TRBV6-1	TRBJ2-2	CASSEDPGAGELFF	TGTGCCAGCAGTGAGGATCCAGGGGCCGGGGAGCTGTTTTTT
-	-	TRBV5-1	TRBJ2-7	CASSLAGVSRPSEQYF	TGCGCCAGCAGCTTGGCCGGAGTCTCCCGCCCCTCCGAGCAGTACTTC
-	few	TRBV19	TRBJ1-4	CASSIRQNNEKLFF	TGTGCCAGTAGTATAAGACAGAATAATGAAAAACTGTTTTTT
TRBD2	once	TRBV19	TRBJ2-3	CASRGLAGSGTDTQYF	TGTGCCAGTAGGGGACTAGCGGGGAGTGGTACAGATACGCAGTATTTT
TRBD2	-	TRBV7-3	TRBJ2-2	CASTLGRVGTGELFF	TGTGCCAGCACCCTAGGGAGGGTAGGCACCGGGGAGCTGTTTTTT
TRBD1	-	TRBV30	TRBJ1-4	CACTFRDRGRGLFF	TGTGCCTGCACGTTCCGGGACAGGGGGCGCGGACTGTTTTTT
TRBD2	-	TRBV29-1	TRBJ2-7	CSVAGTSGSFEQYF	TGCAGCGTGGCCGGGACTAGCGGAAGCTTCGAGCAGTACTTC
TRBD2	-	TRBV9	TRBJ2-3	CASSEGLAKADTQYF	TGTGCCAGCAGCGAGGGACTAGCGAAGGCGGATACGCAGTATTTT
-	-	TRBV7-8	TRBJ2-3	CASSSLGGTDTQYF	TGTGCCAGCAGCTCCTTAGGGGGCACAGATACGCAGTATTTT